These T cell receptor beta chains were read from a single sample in a study of blood T cell repertoires in COVID-19. Method: immunoSEQ multiplex PCR; TCRdb's copy keeps in-frame clones and lacks some. The sample holds fewer than 250,000 clones, roughly 86% seen once. Sequencing input: peripheral blood. The receptors originated from a woman between 55 and 75 years old who had recovered from COVID-19. Both conserved end residues are part of each CDR3.

TRBJ2-2 | TRBV6-5 | CASSRTGETGELFF
TRBJ1-3 | TRBV28 | CASRLGAGGPLSTIYF
TRBJ1-6 | TRBV19 | CASSVTGTNSPLHF
TRBJ1-1 | TRBV28 | CASSLWQSFEAFF
TRBJ2-7 | TRBV18 | CASSLDGAREEQYF
TRBJ2-1 | TRBV4-3 | CASSFYVSSYNEQFF
TRBJ1-2 | TRBV7-9 | CASSLVGGHGNYGYTF
TRBJ2-7 | TRBV19 | CASSISFGASYEQYF
TRBJ2-1 | TRBV2 | CASRTQGALRNEQFF
TRBJ1-1 | TRBV7-8 | CASSFNSGSNTEAFF
TRBJ1-2 | TRBV7-8 | CASSLRNAYGYTF
TRBJ2-3 | TRBV5-1 | CASSQTTSTDTQYF
TRBJ2-5 | TRBV5-1 | CASSLQGAQETQYF
TRBJ2-3 | TRBV25-1 | CASSEWSGTDTQYF
TRBJ2-7 | TRBV5-6 | CASSLTDRSTYF
TRBJ2-3 | TRBV6-5 | CASSSSGGSTDTQYF
TRBJ2-2 | TRBV6-4 | CASSALLGAGTGELFF
TRBJ1-5 | TRBV19 | CASSISFSNQPQHF
TRBJ2-7 | TRBV18 | CASSDYLSYEQYF
TRBJ2-2 | TRBV5-1 | CASSLEGAGELFF
TRBJ1-3 | TRBV11-2 | CASSPPGQANQLSGNTIYF
TRBJ2-7 | TRBV27 | CASSLGLAGRSYEQYF
TRBJ1-2 | TRBV27 | CASRRQGANYGYTF
TRBJ2-3 | TRBV5-1 | CASSSTVTDTQYF
TRBJ2-7 | TRBV5-4 | CASSLSAGGPYEQYF
TRBJ2-3 | TRBV7-6 | CASQTGLRTDTQYF
TRBJ2-5 | TRBV29-1 | CSVEDRGGQETQYF
TRBJ2-5 | TRBV5-1 | CASSLLDSLQETQYF
TRBJ1-2 | TRBV28 | CASSIDRGGWYGYTF
TRBJ1-1 | TRBV28 | CASSVSGREAFF
TRBJ2-1 | TRBV7-2 | CASSLGLAGGREQFF
TRBJ1-1 | TRBV19 | CASIAPNTEAFF